This TCR beta chain came from a study of cytomegalovirus exposure and HLA in healthy donors. The germline V gene encodes CDR1 LNHDA and CDR2 SQIVND (reference sequence). Unmatched junction bases numbered 4, after V lost 3 bases and J lost 4 bases. The CDR3 loop spans 14 amino acids. The PCR used 60 Vbeta and 13 Jbeta primers. Here immunoSEQ multiplex PCR was the method, and the copy in TCRdb shows in-frame clones only, minus some. The repertoire consists of roughly 99,000 clones, with 60% to 85% occurring once and the leading ten covering approximately 15%. This chain joins TRBV19 and TRBJ2-7; 9 bases align to TRBD2. The TCR sequence derives from a man between 60 and 75 years old in good health and CMV-seropositive. Sequenced material: PBMCs. The CDR3 coding sequence is TGTGCCAGTAGTATTTCTAGCGGGGCGTACGAGCAGTACTTC. This encodes CASSISSGAYEQYF.